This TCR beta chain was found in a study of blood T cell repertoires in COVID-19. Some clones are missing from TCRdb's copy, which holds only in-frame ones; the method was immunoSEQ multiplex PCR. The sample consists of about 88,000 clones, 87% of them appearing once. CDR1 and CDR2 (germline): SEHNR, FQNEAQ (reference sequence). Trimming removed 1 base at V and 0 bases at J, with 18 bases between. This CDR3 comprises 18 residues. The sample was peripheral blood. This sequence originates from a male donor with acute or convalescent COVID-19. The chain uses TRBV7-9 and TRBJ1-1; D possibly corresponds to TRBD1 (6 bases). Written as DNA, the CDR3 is TGTGCCAGCAGCTTAGGGGCTGGGGACACTCCCGTGAACACTGAAGCTTTCTTT. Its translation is CASSLGAGDTPVNTEAFF.